These 24 T cell receptor beta chains were all obtained from the same sample, sequenced in a study of blood T cells in healthy people across ages. A second 7 to 11 cycle PCR used barcoded and J-beta primers. TCRdb reanalysed the 5' RACE reads using MiXCR and keeps one entry per CDR3 protein. The profile shows approximately 1,100,000 distinct CDR3 sequences, 35% to 55% of them singletons. Sequenced material: blood. The receptor set was obtained from a woman aged 55-70 years in good health.

This clonotype has only a few counts. V usage is TRBV12-3 or TRBV12-4 and J usage is TRBJ2-7; 9 bases match TRBD1. This CDR3 has 13 amino acids. J gave up 5 bases and V 6 bases, and 5 bases lay outside the gene matches. This CDR3 reads CASSRDRVHEQYF. Written as DNA, the CDR3 is TGTGCCAGCAGCCGGGACAGGGTCCACGAGCAGTACTTC.

This chain links TRBV20-1 with TRBJ1-3; no firm D call. Looked up from germline, CDR1 is DFQATT and CDR2 is SNEGSKA (reference sequence). Deletions cut 1 base from V and 0 bases from J, with 7 bases between. The CDR3 is 14 residues long. This CDR3 is CSARGEVSGNTIYF. DNA for the CDR3: TGCAGTGCTAGAGGGGAAGTCTCTGGAAACACCATATATTTT.

The chain couples TRBV10-3 to TRBJ2-7; 9 bases line up with TRBD1. Germline V lookup: CDR1 ENHRY, CDR2 SYGVKD. J lost 3 bases, V lost 3 bases, and 6 bases had no gene match. The CDR3 is 15 residues long. Written as DNA, the CDR3 is TGTGCCATCAGTGAAGGGACAGGGACAGTCTACGAGCAGTACTTC. Residues: CAISEGTGTVYEQYF.

The gene calls are TRBV27 and TRBJ2-7, with a tentative D call TRBD1 (5 bases). The CDR3 length is 15 residues. The germline gives CDR1 MNHEY, CDR2 SMNVEV (reference sequence). The germline V and J ends were trimmed by 5 bases and 2 bases, with 16 bases remaining between them. The CDR3 here is CASSRPGLGAYEQYF. The CDR3 DNA sequence: TGTGCCAGCAGTCGCCCAGGGCTAGGGGCCTACGAGCAGTACTTC.

The rearrangement joins TRBV6-2 or TRBV6-3 to TRBJ2-7; 8 positions match TRBD1. V lost 6 bases, J lost 4 bases, and 8 bases stayed unmatched. The V gene's germline CDR1 is MNHEY and CDR2 SVGEGT. The CDR3 contains 14 residues. DNA of the CDR3: TGTGCCAGCAGACACCGGGACAGGAGGTACGAGCAGTACTTC. This gives the protein CASRHRDRRYEQYF.

This CDR3 reads CASSLSSNWYEQYF. Written as DNA, the CDR3 is TGTGCCAGCAGCTTATCATCAAACTGGTACGAGCAGTACTTC. J is TRBJ2-5 and V is TRBV7-9; unclear D gene. The tail of the sequence fits TRBJ2-7 better, so the J call may be wrong. The V gene's germline CDR1 is SEHNR and CDR2 FQNEAQ (reference sequence). The CDR3 contains 14 residues.

The rearrangement joins TRBV5-4 to TRBJ2-5; 7 nucleotides line up with TRBD1. The J call is in doubt because the DNA end fits TRBJ2-7 better. The germline V gene encodes CDR1 SGHNT and CDR2 YYREEE (reference sequence). The CDR3 is 16 residues long. As DNA, the CDR3 is TGTGCCAGCAGCTTGGGGGCCTCAGGGGGATTTTACGAGCAGTACTTC. Translated, it gives CASSLGASGGFYEQYF.

This clonotype has more than one count but fewer than ten. The V gene is TRBV10-3, the J gene TRBJ2-7, with TRBD2 as a possible D gene (7 bases). The CDR3 runs 13 residues. Germline CDR1 is ENHRY and CDR2 is SYGVKD. V lost 11 bases and J 3 bases, leaving 17 bases between the germline ends. CDR3 amino acids: CAVEREGGYEQYF. CDR3 nucleotide sequence: TGTGCCGTCGAGCGGGAAGGGGGCTACGAGCAGTACTTC.

The chain has TRBV2 and TRBJ2-1; D call uncertain. V dropped 4 bases and J dropped 0 bases, with 13 bases sitting between them. The germline gives CDR1 SNHLY, CDR2 FYNNEI. The CDR3 extends over 16 amino acids. The CDR3 DNA follows: TGTGCCAGCAGTGCCGGCTTACTAACCTCCTACAATGAGCAGTTCTTC. It yields the protein CASSAGLLTSYNEQFF.

This chain connects TRBV10-3 to TRBJ2-3; D is perhaps TRBD1 (5 bases). Germline CDR1 and CDR2: ENHRY and SYGVKD. This CDR3 has 14 amino acids. V lost 6 bases and J 4 bases, leaving 14 bases between the germline ends. CDR3 in DNA: TGTGCCATCAGGGGATTCGACAGACCAGATACGCAGTATTTT. Protein sequence: CAIRGFDRPDTQYF.

The sample holds many counts of this clonotype. The rearrangement joins TRBV2 to TRBJ2-3; 8 bases are a match to TRBD2. The germline V gene encodes CDR1 SNHLY and CDR2 FYNNEI. The ends lost 9 bases at V and 2 bases at J; junction bases unmatched: 7. The CDR3 consists of 14 residues. In nucleotides, the CDR3 is TGTGCCAGTCGACTAGCGCCGAACACAGATACGCAGTATTTT. The encoded protein is CASRLAPNTDTQYF. The complete variable domain, with remaining parts taken from reference TRBV2 and TRBJ2-3, reads EPEVTQTPSHQVTQMGQEVILRCVPISNHLYFYWYRQILGQKVEFLVSFYNNEISEKSEIFDDQFSVERPDGSNFTLKIRSTKLEDSAMYFCASRLAPNTDTQYFGPGTRLTVL.

V is TRBV5-1 and J is TRBJ2-5; either TRBD1 or TRBD2 may fit D (5 bases each). Germline CDR1 and CDR2: SGHRS and YFSETQ. The V end lost 3 bases, the J end lost 1 base, and 16 bases lay between the germline ends. This CDR3 is 16 amino acids long. The DNA for the CDR3 is TGCGCCAGCAGCTCTGGGGGTGGACGTGTCCAAGAGACCCAGTACTTC. Its translation is CASSSGGGRVQETQYF.

The chain carries TRBV7-8 and TRBJ2-4, with D unresolved. The V end lost 5 bases, the J end lost 0 bases, and 17 bases lay between the germline ends. Germline-derived CDR1 and CDR2 are SGHVS and FQNEAQ. The CDR3 spans 17 residues. CDR3 in DNA: TGTGCCAGCAGCCCTGTGGATAGTACCTTAGCCAAAAACATTCAGTACTTC. Its protein is CASSPVDSTLAKNIQYF. The full variable domain, completed using reference TRBV7-8 and TRBJ2-4, is GAGVSQSPRYKVAKRGQDVALRCDPISGHVSLFWYQQALGQGPEFLTYFQNEAQLDKSGLPSDRFFAERPEGSVSTLKIQRTQQEDSAVYLCASSPVDSTLAKNIQYFGAGTRLSVL.

The J gene is TRBJ2-1, the V gene TRBV25-1; D not certain. The CDR3 runs 15 residues. Germline assignment: CDR1 MGHDK and CDR2 SYGVNS. Trimming removed 3 bases from V and 0 bases from J, with 9 bases in between. CDR3 coding DNA: TGTGCCAGCAGTGATGCCGGTCCCTCCTACAATGAGCAGTTCTTC. Its protein product is CASSDAGPSYNEQFF.

CDR3 sequence: CSAGGLAHYEQYF. CDR3 bases: TGCAGTGCTGGGGGACTAGCTCACTACGAGCAGTACTTC. J is TRBJ2-7 and V is TRBV20-1; 9 nucleotides align to TRBD2. This CDR3 spans 13 amino acids. V lost 5 bases, J lost 3 bases, and 5 bases stayed unmatched. CDR1 DFQATT and CDR2 SNEGSKA come from the germline V gene (reference sequence).

V gene TRBV12-5 combines with J gene TRBJ2-5; possibly TRBD1 for D (5 bases). V gave up 3 bases and J gave up 5 bases, with 19 bases separating them. The CDR3 length is 16 residues. Germline V gives CDR1 LGHNT, CDR2 FRNRAP. CDR3 nucleotide sequence: TGTGCTAGTGGTTTTGCCGGGTGGGGCGGAGAGGAGACCCAGTACTTC. Its translation: CASGFAGWGGEETQYF.

There are many counts of this clonotype. The V and J genes are TRBV9 and TRBJ2-1; D not resolved. Germline values: CDR1 SGDLS, CDR2 YYNGEE. This CDR3 is 13 amino acids long. Trimming took off 0 bases at V and 10 bases at J, with 11 bases between the two ends. The CDR3 here is CASSVGIIGEQFF. CDR3 nucleotide sequence: TGTGCCAGCAGCGTAGGGATCATCGGGGAGCAGTTCTTC.

This chain links TRBV28 with TRBJ2-3, with TRBD2 matching over 9 bases. Germline CDR1 MDHEN, CDR2 SYDVKM. CDR3 size: 16 residues. The V segment lost 5 bases and the J segment 2 bases; nucleotides outside the gene matches: 8. CDR3 DNA: TGTGCCAGCAGTAATAGCGGGAGCGGGGACACAGATACGCAGTATTTT. Amino acid sequence: CASSNSGSGDTDTQYF. The full variable domain, in which reference TRBV28 and TRBJ2-3 provide the parts outside the CDR3, is DVKVTQSSRYLVKRTGEKVFLECVQDMDHENMFWYRQDPGLGLRLIYFSYDVKMKEKGDIPEGYSVSREKKERFSLILESASTNQTSMYLCASSNSGSGDTDTQYFGPGTRLTVL.

CDR3 amino acids: CASSPSQGTDTQYF. CDR3 DNA: TGTGCCAGCTCACCAAGCCAGGGGACAGATACGCAGTATTTT. The chain employs TRBV18 and TRBJ2-3, with D maybe TRBD1 (6 bases). The V and J ends lost 2 bases and 3 bases respectively, with 9 bases between them. Looked up from germline, CDR1 is KGHSH and CDR2 is LQKENI. This CDR3 spans 14 amino acids.

The chain carries TRBV20-1 and TRBJ2-1, with D possibly TRBD2 on 7 matching bases. V was trimmed by 4 bases and J by 3 bases, leaving 10 bases between them. The CDR3 runs to 13 residues. The germline V gene encodes CDR1 DFQATT and CDR2 SNEGSKA (reference sequence). CDR3 in DNA: TGCAGTGCTACAGGGGACTACTACAATGAGCAGTTCTTC. Translated, it gives CSATGDYYNEQFF.

This clonotype has just a few counts. The chain couples TRBV7-9 to TRBJ2-7; 8 nucleotides line up with TRBD1. The CDR3 runs to 15 residues. V dropped 0 bases and J dropped 2; count of bases not matched to a gene: 3. Germline V gives CDR1 SEHNR, CDR2 FQNEAQ (reference sequence). CDR3 protein: CASSLAGTGTYEQYF. The CDR3 DNA reads as TGTGCCAGCAGCTTAGCCGGGACAGGAACCTACGAGCAGTACTTC.

The chain uses TRBV7-9 and TRBJ1-2; D is unclear. The CDR3 runs to 14 residues. V lost 4 bases and J lost 5, with 14 bases in between. The V gene's germline CDR1 is SEHNR and CDR2 FQNEAQ (reference sequence). CDR3 residues: CASSSEVSIYGYTF. For the CDR3, the DNA is TGTGCCAGCAGCTCAGAGGTATCGATATATGGCTACACCTTC.

At least ten counts were recorded for this clonotype. The V and J genes are TRBV29-1 and TRBJ2-7; D possibly corresponds to TRBD2 (5 bases). From germline, CDR1 is SQVTM and CDR2 ANQGSEA. The V and J ends lost 4 bases and 2 bases respectively, with 9 bases between them. The CDR3 totals 12 residues. This CDR3 is CSVAGSAYEQYF. DNA of the CDR3: TGCAGCGTTGCGGGTAGCGCCTACGAGCAGTACTTC.

This chain joins TRBV5-1 and TRBJ1-1, with a possible D match to TRBD1 (5 bases). This CDR3 contains 13 residues. V was cut by 4 bases and J by 4 bases, with 11 bases left in between. Per the germline V gene, CDR1 is SGHRS and CDR2 is YFSETQ. The CDR3 protein is CASSGKGATEAFF. The CDR3 DNA reads as TGCGCCAGCAGCGGGAAAGGGGCCACTGAAGCTTTCTTT.